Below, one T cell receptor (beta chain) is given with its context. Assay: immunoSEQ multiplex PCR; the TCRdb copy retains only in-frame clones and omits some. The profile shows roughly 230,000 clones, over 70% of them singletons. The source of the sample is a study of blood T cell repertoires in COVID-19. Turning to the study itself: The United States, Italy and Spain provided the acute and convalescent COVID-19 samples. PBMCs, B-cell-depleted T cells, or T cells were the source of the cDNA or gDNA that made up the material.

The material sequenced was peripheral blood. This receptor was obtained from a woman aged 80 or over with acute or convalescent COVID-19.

This chain's CDR3 is CAGSLPGTGKSPLHF. The CDR3 DNA reads TGTGCCGGCTCCCTTCCCGGGACAGGGAAATCACCCCTCCACTTT. The chain has TRBV2 and TRBJ1-6; TRBD1 matches at 9 bases. This CDR3 region has 15 residues. Trimming at V came to 11 bases and at J to 10 bases, leaving 15 bases not matched to a gene. The germline gives CDR1 SNHLY, CDR2 FYNNEI.